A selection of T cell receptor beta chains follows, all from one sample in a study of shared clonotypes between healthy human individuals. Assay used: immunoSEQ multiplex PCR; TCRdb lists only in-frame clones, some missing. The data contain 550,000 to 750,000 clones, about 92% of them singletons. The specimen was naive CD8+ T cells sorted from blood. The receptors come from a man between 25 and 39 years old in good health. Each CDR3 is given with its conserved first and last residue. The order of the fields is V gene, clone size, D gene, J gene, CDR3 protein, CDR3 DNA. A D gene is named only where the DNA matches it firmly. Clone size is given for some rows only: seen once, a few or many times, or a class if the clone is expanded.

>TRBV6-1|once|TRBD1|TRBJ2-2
CASSEVVFRGQFGELFF
TGTGCCAGCAGTGAAGTGGTTTTCAGGGGGCAGTTCGGGGAGCTGTTTTTT
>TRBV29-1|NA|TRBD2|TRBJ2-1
CSVERLASSYNEQFF
TGCAGCGTTGAACGACTAGCGAGCTCCTACAATGAGCAGTTCTTC
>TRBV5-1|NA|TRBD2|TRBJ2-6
CASSLELAGVLGANVLTF
TGCGCCAGCAGCTTGGAATTAGCGGGAGTCCTTGGGGCCAACGTCCTGACTTTC
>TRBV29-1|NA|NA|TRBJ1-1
CSVEFRAGAFF
TGCAGCGTTGAATTCAGGGCTGGAGCTTTCTTT
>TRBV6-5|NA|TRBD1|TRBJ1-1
CASSYIGGLNTEAFF
TGTGCCAGCAGTTACATAGGGGGCCTGAACACTGAAGCTTTCTTT
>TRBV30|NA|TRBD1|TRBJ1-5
CAWSEGTGTLNQPQHF
TGTGCCTGGAGTGAAGGGACAGGGACACTTAATCAGCCCCAGCATTTT
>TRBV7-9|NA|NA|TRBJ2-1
CASTGPPYGLEQFF
TGTGCCAGCACGGGACCTCCTTACGGCCTGGAGCAGTTCTTC
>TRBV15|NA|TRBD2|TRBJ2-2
CATSRDKNGRGAGELFF
TGTGCCACCAGCAGAGATAAGAACGGGAGGGGTGCCGGGGAGCTGTTTTTT
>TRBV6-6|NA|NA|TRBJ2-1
CASRFWTTPYNEQFF
TGTGCCAGCAGGTTTTGGACAACCCCTTACAATGAGCAGTTCTTC
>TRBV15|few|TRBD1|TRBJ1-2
CATRLIGAGGGYTF
TGTGCCACCAGACTCATCGGGGCAGGGGGTGGCTACACCTTC
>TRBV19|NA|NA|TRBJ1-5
CASSMQGYSNQPQHF
TGTGCCAGTAGTATGCAGGGATATAGCAATCAGCCCCAGCATTTT
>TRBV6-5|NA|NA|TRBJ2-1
CASSSVTGNNEQFF
TGTGCCAGCAGTTCGGTAACGGGTAACAATGAGCAGTTCTTC
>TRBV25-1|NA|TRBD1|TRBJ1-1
CASGQGGSEAFF
TGTGCCAGCGGACAGGGGGGGTCTGAAGCTTTCTTT
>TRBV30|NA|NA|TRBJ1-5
CASSSGAGGQPQHF
TGTGCCTCCTCCTCCGGGGCAGGAGGTCAGCCCCAGCATTTT
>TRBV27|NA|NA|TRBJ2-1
CASSLADYNEQFF
TGTGCCAGCAGTTTAGCAGATTACAATGAGCAGTTCTTC
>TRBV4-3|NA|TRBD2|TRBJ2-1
CASSPQRTSGSGEQFF
TGCGCCAGCAGCCCTCAACGGACTAGCGGGAGTGGTGAGCAGTTCTTC
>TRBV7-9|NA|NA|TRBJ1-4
CASSPTPSNEKLFF
TGTGCCAGCAGCCCCACCCCGTCTAATGAAAAACTGTTTTTT
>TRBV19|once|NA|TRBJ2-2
CASSMGGSGELFF
TGTGCCAGTAGTATGGGCGGGTCCGGGGAGCTGTTTTTT
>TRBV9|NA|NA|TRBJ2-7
CASSVEVQDYGEQYF
TGTGCCAGCAGCGTAGAGGTGCAGGACTACGGCGAGCAGTACTTC
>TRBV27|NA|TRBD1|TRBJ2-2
CASVLDRGETGELFF
TGTGCCAGCGTCTTGGACAGGGGAGAGACCGGGGAGCTGTTTTTT
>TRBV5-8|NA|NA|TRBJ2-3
CASSLGQSTDTQYF
TGTGCCAGCAGCTTGGGACAGAGCACAGATACGCAGTATTTT
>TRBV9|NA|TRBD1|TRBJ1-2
CASSAKVGTRDRVYGYTF
TGTGCCAGCAGCGCAAAAGTCGGAACCCGGGACAGGGTATATGGCTACACCTTC
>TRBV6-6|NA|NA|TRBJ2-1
CASSYDSSRYNEQFF
TGTGCCAGCAGTTACGACAGTTCAAGATACAATGAGCAGTTCTTC
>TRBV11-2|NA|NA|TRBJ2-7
CASSLAGGAHEQYF
TGTGCCAGCAGCTTAGCAGGGGGGGCCCACGAGCAGTACTTC
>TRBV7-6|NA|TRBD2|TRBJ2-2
CASSSIAGVNTGELFF
TGTGCCAGCAGCTCCATAGCGGGGGTGAACACCGGGGAGCTGTTTTTT
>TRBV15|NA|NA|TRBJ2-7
CATSVGRRYEQYF
TGTGCCACCAGCGTGGGCAGGCGATACGAGCAGTACTTC
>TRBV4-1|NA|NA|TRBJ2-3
CASSARTALVDTQYF
TGCGCCAGCAGCGCCCGGACGGCCTTAGTGGATACGCAGTATTTT
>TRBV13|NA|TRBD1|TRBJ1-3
CASSPGQGGGNTIYF
TGTGCCAGCAGCCCGGGACAGGGTGGCGGAAACACCATATATTTT
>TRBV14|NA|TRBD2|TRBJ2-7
CASSHPTSGSAYEQYF
TGTGCCAGCAGCCATCCCACTAGCGGGAGCGCCTACGAGCAGTACTTC
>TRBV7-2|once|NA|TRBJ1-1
CASILSPWGAEMFTEAFF
TGTGCCAGCATTTTATCCCCCTGGGGGGCTGAAATGTTCACTGAAGCTTTCTTT
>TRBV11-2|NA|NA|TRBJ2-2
CASSHLGGPTGELFF
TGTGCCAGCAGCCACCTCGGGGGGCCCACCGGGGAGCTGTTTTTT
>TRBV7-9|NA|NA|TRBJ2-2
CASSPTLDATGELFF
TGTGCCAGCAGCCCGACTCTTGATGCCACCGGGGAGCTGTTTTTT
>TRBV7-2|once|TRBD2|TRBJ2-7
CASSLEGLAGEQYF
TGTGCCAGCAGCTTAGAGGGACTAGCGGGAGAGCAGTACTTC
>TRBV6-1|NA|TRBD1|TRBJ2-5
CASSERVLTWTGSQETQYF
TGTGCCAGCAGTGAACGGGTTCTCACCTGGACAGGTTCACAAGAGACCCAGTACTTC
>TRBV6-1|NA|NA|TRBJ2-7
CALRGHSYEQYF
TGTGCCCTGCGAGGGCACTCCTACGAGCAGTACTTC
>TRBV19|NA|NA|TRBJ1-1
CASSYPGGTEAFF
TGTGCCAGTAGTTATCCGGGAGGCACTGAAGCTTTCTTT
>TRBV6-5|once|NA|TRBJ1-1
CASGRGSNTEAFF
TGTGCCAGCGGCCGAGGGTCGAACACTGAAGCTTTCTTT
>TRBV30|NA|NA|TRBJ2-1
CAWSALGPDEQFF
TGTGCCTGGAGTGCACTAGGGCCAGATGAGCAGTTCTTC
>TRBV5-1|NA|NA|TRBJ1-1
CASSLGGRNEAFF
TGCGCCAGCAGCTTGGGGGGTCGGAATGAAGCTTTCTTT
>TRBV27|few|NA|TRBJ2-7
CASSSYLVDEQYF
TGTGCCAGCAGTTCCTATCTAGTCGACGAGCAGTACTTC
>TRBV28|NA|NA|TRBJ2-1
CASSSVREQFF
TGTGCCAGCAGTTCGGTAAGGGAGCAGTTCTTC
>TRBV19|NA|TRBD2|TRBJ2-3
CASSLHLADISTDTQYF
TGTGCCAGTAGTCTACACCTAGCGGATATTAGCACAGATACGCAGTATTTT
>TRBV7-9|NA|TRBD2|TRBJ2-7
CASSQGGSGDEQYF
TGTGCCAGCAGTCAGGGAGGGAGTGGGGACGAGCAGTACTTC
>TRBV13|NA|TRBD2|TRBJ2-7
CASSLGGSGGYEQYF
TGTGCCAGCAGCTTAGGTGGTAGCGGGGGGTACGAGCAGTACTTC
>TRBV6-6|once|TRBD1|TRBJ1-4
CASSSRGLNNEKLFF
TGTGCCAGCAGCTCAAGGGGGCTGAATAATGAAAAACTGTTTTTT
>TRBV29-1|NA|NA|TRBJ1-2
CSVPNRPYNYGYTF
TGCAGCGTCCCCAACAGGCCCTATAACTATGGCTACACCTTC
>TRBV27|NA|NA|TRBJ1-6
CATSNLQEISYNSPLHF
TGTGCCACATCCAACCTACAGGAAATATCCTATAATTCACCCCTCCACTTT
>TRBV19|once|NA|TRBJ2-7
CASSISLFDYEQYF
TGTGCCAGTAGTATATCACTATTTGACTACGAGCAGTACTTC
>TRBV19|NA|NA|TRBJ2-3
CASSMTSTDTQYF
TGTGCCAGTAGTATGACTAGCACAGATACGCAGTATTTT
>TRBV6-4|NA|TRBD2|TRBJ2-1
CASSDSSGRANNEQFF
TGTGCCAGCAGTGACTCCAGCGGGAGGGCCAACAATGAGCAGTTCTTC
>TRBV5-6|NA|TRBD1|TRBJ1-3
CASSLTGQGSISGNTIYF
TGTGCCAGCAGCTTAACGGGACAGGGTAGTATTTCTGGAAACACCATATATTTT
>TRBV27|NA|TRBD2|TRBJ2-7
CASSFSSGGPKNEQYF
TGTGCCAGCAGTTTTTCATCGGGAGGGCCCAAAAACGAGCAGTACTTC
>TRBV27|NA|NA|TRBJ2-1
CASSVNNEQFF
TGTGCCAGCAGTGTAAATAATGAGCAGTTCTTC
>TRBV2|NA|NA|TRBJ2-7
CASRGQTYEQYF
TGTGCCAGCAGAGGACAGACCTACGAGCAGTACTTC
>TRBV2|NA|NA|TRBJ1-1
CASRTSLEAFF
TGTGCCAGCAGAACGAGTTTAGAGGCTTTCTTT
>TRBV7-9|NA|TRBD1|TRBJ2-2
CASSFTTGRTGELFF
TGTGCCAGCAGCTTCACGACAGGGCGCACCGGGGAGCTGTTTTTT
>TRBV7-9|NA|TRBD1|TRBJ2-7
CASGIMAGTGGYEQYF
TGTGCCAGCGGCATAATGGCCGGGACAGGGGGCTACGAGCAGTACTTC